This T cell receptor (beta chain) was sequenced during a study of blood T cell repertoires in COVID-19. About the research overall: Some COVID-19 samples were acute and others convalescent; all came from the United States, Italy and Spain. T cells, B-cell-depleted T cells, or PBMCs provided the cDNA or gDNA that served as material.

The authors' processing: Amplification of reference gene primers provided the estimated nucleated cell counts. TCRdb's copy holds only in-frame clones and misses some; the assay was immunoSEQ multiplex PCR. The V and J calls and the clone size are those of that table, but D and trimming were determined from the DNA. Of 100,000 to 150,000 clones listed, roughly 83% are singletons. Germline V lookup: CDR1 MNHEY, CDR2 SMNVEV (reference sequence). There are 14 residues in the CDR3. The V and J ends lost 5 bases and 0 bases, in that order; junction bases with no gene match: 2. This clone was observed a single time.

The chain is built from TRBV27 and TRBJ1-1; 8 bases fit TRBD1. The source is a man aged 60 to 75 with acute or convalescent COVID-19. Sequenced sample: peripheral blood. As DNA, the CDR3 is TGTGCCAGCAGTAAGACAGGGGTGAACACTGAAGCTTTCTTT. It codes for CASSKTGVNTEAFF.